Each of the 15 T cell receptor beta chains below was sequenced from the same sample in a study of T cell responses to AZD1222 COVID-19 vaccine. Sequenced by immunoSEQ multiplex PCR; TCRdb stores in-frame clones only, minus some. The top ten clones hold 4% to 5.5% of a sample with over 150,000 clones, about 90% of them seen once. This specimen was peripheral blood, taken on day 0 of MenACWY control vaccination. Source of these receptors: an adult in good health.

V is TRBV11-2 and J is TRBJ2-7; a weak D match, TRBD1 (6 bases). There are 12 residues in the CDR3. V was clipped by 5 bases and J by 4 bases, with 9 bases between them. Germline loops: CDR1 SGHAT, CDR2 FQNNGV. The CDR3 is CASSRTAYEQYF. Here the CDR3 DNA reads TGTGCCAGCAGCCGGACAGCGTACGAGCAGTACTTC.

V and J are TRBV21-1 and TRBJ1-5; TRBD1, as called in the table, went unchecked against the DNA. TRBV21-1 is designated a pseudogene. The CDR3 consists of 15 residues. CDR3 DNA sequence: TGTGCCAGCAGCAAACAAACAGGGGGCTCTCAGCCCCAGCATTTT. Its protein is CASSKQTGGSQPQHF.

The chain is built from TRBV28 and TRBJ2-2; D might be TRBD2 (6 bases). CDR3 length: 14 residues. The V and J ends lost 5 bases and 7 bases respectively, with 14 bases between them. From germline, CDR1 is MDHEN and CDR2 SYDVKM. CDR3: CASSLALAVGELFF. CDR3 in DNA: TGTGCCAGCAGTCTGGCCTTAGCGGTCGGGGAGCTGTTTTTT. The whole variable domain, filled in from reference TRBV28 and TRBJ2-2, reads DVKVTQSSRYLVKRTGEKVFLECVQDMDHENMFWYRQDPGLGLRLIYFSYDVKMKEKGDIPEGYSVSREKKERFSLILESASTNQTSMYLCASSLALAVGELFFGEGSRLTVL.

The chain recombines TRBV7-9 with TRBJ1-4, with D maybe TRBD1 (6 bases). The germline CDR1 and CDR2 sequences are SEHNR and FQNEAQ (reference sequence). The germline V and J ends were trimmed by 5 bases and 5 bases, with 12 bases remaining between them. The CDR3 is 14 amino acids. CDR3 sequence: CASSAGGQNEKLFF. CDR3 sequence (DNA): TGTGCCAGCAGCGCCGGGGGCCAGAATGAAAAACTGTTTTTT. Complete variable domain (other parts from reference TRBV7-9 and TRBJ1-4): DTGVSQNPRHKITKRGQNVTFRCDPISEHNRLYWYRQTLGQGPEFLTYFQNEAQLEKSRLLSDRFSAERPKGSFSTLEIQRTEQGDSAMYLCASSAGGQNEKLFFGSGTQLSVL.

V usage is TRBV15 and J usage is TRBJ2-5, with D maybe TRBD1 (6 bases). The CDR3 extends over 15 amino acids. Deletions cut 1 base from V and 0 bases from J, with 9 bases between. Germline CDR1 LNHNV, CDR2 YYDKDF (reference sequence). CDR3 region: CATSRGTAYQETQYF. In DNA form, the CDR3 reads TGTGCCACCAGCAGAGGGACAGCTTACCAAGAGACCCAGTACTTC.

This clone was seen just once. V and J are TRBV12-3 or TRBV12-4 and TRBJ1-2; tentative D call: TRBD1 (6 bases). The CDR3 has 13 amino acids. The germline V and J ends were trimmed by 6 bases and 8 bases, with 16 bases remaining between them. The CDR3 sequence is CASSQTGTRGYTF. CDR3 bases: TGTGCCAGCAGCCAAACAGGGACTCGGGGCTACACCTTC.

The rearrangement joins TRBV11-2 to TRBJ2-5, with D perhaps TRBD2 (5 bases). The CDR3 length is 17 residues. The germline gives CDR1 SGHAT, CDR2 FQNNGV. V gave up 4 bases and J gave up 5 bases, with 23 bases separating them. The chain's CDR3 is CASSSTPFREGEETQYF. For the CDR3, the DNA is TGTGCCAGCAGCTCGACCCCCTTCCGAGAGGGAGAGGAGACCCAGTACTTC.

The chain combines TRBV9 with TRBJ1-6; D gene ambiguous. Germline V gene data show CDR1 as SGDLS and CDR2 as YYNGEE. This CDR3 is built from 14 residues. V shed 1 base and J shed 7 bases, with 9 bases lying between them. CDR3: CASSVMAGNSPLHF. In nucleotides, the CDR3 is TGTGCCAGCAGCGTAATGGCTGGGAATTCACCCCTCCACTTT.

The gene calls are TRBV18 and TRBJ1-1, with D perhaps TRBD1 (5 bases). Trimming shortened V by 4 bases and J by 10 bases, and 22 bases separated the two germline ends. CDR1 KGHSH and CDR2 LQKENI come from the germline V gene. There are 15 residues in the CDR3. The CDR3: CASSLSLDRLRAAFF. CDR3 DNA sequence: TGTGCCAGCTCACTTTCCCTCGACAGATTACGGGCAGCTTTCTTT.

This chain connects TRBV5-6 to TRBJ1-6; TRBD1 matches 8 bases. V shed 2 bases, J shed 14 bases, and the junction held 12 bases outside the gene matches. Germline V lookup: CDR1 SGHDT, CDR2 YYEEEE. CDR3 size: 15 residues. CDR3: CASSFTGTGDLTLHF. The DNA of the CDR3 is TGTGCCAGCAGCTTCACCGGGACAGGCGACTTAACCCTCCACTTT.

The chain links TRBV28 to TRBJ1-1, with D maybe TRBD1 (5 bases). Deletions cut 5 bases from V and 4 bases from J, with 17 bases between. CDR3 size: 15 residues. Germline assignment: CDR1 MDHEN and CDR2 SYDVKM. DNA for the CDR3: TGTGCCAGCAGTCCCTACCCACGACAGACCACTGAAGCTTTCTTT. Translated: CASSPYPRQTTEAFF.

The chain has TRBV9 and TRBJ1-5; the D is unclear. V lost 0 bases and J lost 7, with 14 bases in between. The CDR3 has 15 amino acids. CDR1 and CDR2 (germline): SGDLS, YYNGEE. CDR3 DNA sequence: TGTGCCAGCAGCGTAGCTGGGGAATTCCACCAGCCCCAGCATTTT. Translated: CASSVAGEFHQPQHF.

This clone has a single count. J is TRBJ2-5 and V is TRBV5-1; no definite D call. V was cut by 4 bases and J by 4 bases, with 11 bases left in between. The germline V gene encodes CDR1 SGHRS and CDR2 YFSETQ. This CDR3 comprises 13 residues. In DNA form, the CDR3 reads TGCGCCAGCAGCCCTGGATCCGGAGAGACCCAGTACTTC. Its protein product is CASSPGSGETQYF.

The chain carries TRBV7-3 and TRBJ2-1, with TRBD2 matching over 9 bases. Germline lookup yields CDR1 SGHTA and CDR2 FQGTGA. CDR3 length equals 18 residues. After removal of 5 bases from V and 3 bases from J, the junction contained 14 bases not matched to a gene. The CDR3, as DNA: TGTGCCAGCAGCCCCCTCGGGAGAAGCGGGAGGCTCTACAATGAGCAGTTCTTC. Its protein product is CASSPLGRSGRLYNEQFF. The variable domain in full, completed from reference TRBV7-3 and TRBJ2-1, reads GAGVSQTPSNKVTEKGKYVELRCDPISGHTALYWYRQSLGQGPEFLIYFQGTGAADDSGLPNDRFFAVRPEGSVSTLKIQRTERGDSAVYLCASSPLGRSGRLYNEQFFGPGTRLTVL.

This clone was observed once. The rearrangement joins TRBV19 to TRBJ1-1; TRBD1 aligns across 8 bases. This CDR3 is 15 amino acids long. The ends lost 5 bases at V and 4 bases at J; junction bases unmatched: 9. CDR1 and CDR2 (germline): LNHDA, SQIVND (reference sequence). The CDR3 DNA follows: TGTGCCAGTAGTCTAGGACAGGGTCGAGCCACTGAAGCTTTCTTT. This sequence encodes CASSLGQGRATEAFF.